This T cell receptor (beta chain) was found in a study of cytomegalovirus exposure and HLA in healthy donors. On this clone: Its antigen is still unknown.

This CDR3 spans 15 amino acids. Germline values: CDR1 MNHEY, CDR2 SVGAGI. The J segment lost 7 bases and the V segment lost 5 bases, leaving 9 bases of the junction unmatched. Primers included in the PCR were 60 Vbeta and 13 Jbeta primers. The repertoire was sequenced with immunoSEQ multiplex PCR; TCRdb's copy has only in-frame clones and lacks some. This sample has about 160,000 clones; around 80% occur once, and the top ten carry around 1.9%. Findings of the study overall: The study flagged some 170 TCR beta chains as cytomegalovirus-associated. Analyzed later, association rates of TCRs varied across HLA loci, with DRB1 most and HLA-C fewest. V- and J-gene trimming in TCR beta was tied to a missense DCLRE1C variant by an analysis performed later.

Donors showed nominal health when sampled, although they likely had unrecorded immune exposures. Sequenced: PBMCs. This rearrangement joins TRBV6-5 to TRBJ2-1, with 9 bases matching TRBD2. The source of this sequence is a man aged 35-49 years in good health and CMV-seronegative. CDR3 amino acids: CASSGTGTSRNEQFF. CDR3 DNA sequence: TGTGCCAGCAGTGGAACCGGGACTAGCAGAAATGAGCAGTTCTTC.